The 9 T cell receptor beta chains below were found in one sample sequenced in a study of shared clonotypes between healthy human individuals. Assay used: immunoSEQ multiplex PCR; TCRdb lists only in-frame clones, some missing. The sample consists of 2 million or so clones, over 85% of them appearing once. Naive CD8 populations comprised CD45RO-negative cells positively selected for CCR7, excluding terminally differentiated effector memory CD45RA+ cells. The specimen sequenced was naive CD8+ T cells sorted from blood. Every receptor here comes from a man in his late teens or twenties in good health.

The CDR3 DNA reads TGTGCCATCTCTCCGGGGGACACCATATATTTT. This gives the protein CAISPGDTIYF. The rearrangement links TRBV10-3 to TRBJ1-3; possibly TRBD1 for D (5 bases). The length of the CDR3 is 11 residues. V was shortened by 8 bases and J by 8 bases, with 10 bases between the two germline ends. Germline lookup yields CDR1 ENHRY and CDR2 SYGVKD.

Note on this clone: The sample holds other DNA sequences that translate to the same CDR3. The chain couples TRBV19 to TRBJ1-1, with a possible D match to TRBD1 (6 bases). With 3 bases removed from V and 6 bases from J, the gap between germline ends came to 11 bases. From germline, CDR1 is LNHDA and CDR2 SQIVND (reference sequence). CDR3 size: 13 residues. CDR3 nucleotide sequence: TGTGCCAGTAGTATCAGCAGGGGCCCTGAAGCTTTCTTT. Its translation is CASSISRGPEAFF.

As to this clone: This same CDR3 is encoded by further DNA sequences in the sample. The chain carries TRBV7-9 and TRBJ1-1; 7 bases are a match to TRBD1. Germline CDR1 is SEHNR and CDR2 is FQNEAQ (reference sequence). V lost 1 base to trimming and J lost 3 bases; unmatched junction nucleotides: 2. CDR3 size: 14 residues. CDR3 DNA: TGTGCCAGCAGCTTAGGACAGGGAGACACTGAAGCTTTCTTT. Translation gives CASSLGQGDTEAFF.

The V and J genes are TRBV30 and TRBJ2-2; no clear D gene. CDR3 length equals 13 residues. Trimming shortened V by 0 bases and J by 7 bases, and 9 bases separated the two germline ends. Germline CDR1 is GTSNPN and CDR2 is SVGIG (reference sequence). The CDR3 protein is CAWSVQLNGELFF. CDR3 sequence (DNA): TGTGCCTGGAGTGTACAACTGAACGGGGAGCTGTTTTTT.

Comment on this clone: Other DNA sequences in the same sample also yield this CDR3. The chain's CDR3 is CASSLAQGYYEQYF. Here the CDR3 DNA reads TGCGCCAGCAGCTTGGCCCAGGGCTACTACGAGCAGTACTTC. The V call is TRBV5-1, the J call TRBJ2-7; D possibly corresponds to TRBD1 (5 bases). This CDR3 spans 14 amino acids. Looked up from germline, CDR1 is SGHRS and CDR2 is YFSETQ. Trimming removed 0 bases from V and 3 bases from J, with 10 bases in between.

This sequence joins TRBV15 and TRBJ2-7; 8 nucleotides match TRBD2. With 5 bases clipped from V and 0 bases from J, the junction kept 0 bases outside the gene matches. This CDR3 has 13 amino acids. Germline CDR1 reads LNHNV; CDR2 reads YYDKDF (reference sequence). The CDR3 is CATSGTSSYEQYF. The CDR3, as DNA: TGTGCCACCAGCGGGACTAGCTCCTACGAGCAGTACTTC. Full variable domain (remainder filled in from reference TRBV15 and TRBJ2-7): DAMVIQNPRYQVTQFGKPVTLSCSQTLNHNVMYWYQQKSSQAPKLLFHYYDKDFNNEADTPDNFQSRRPNTSFCFLDIRSPGLGDTAMYLCATSGTSSYEQYFGPGTRLTVT.

The gene calls are TRBV15 and TRBJ2-7, with 7 bases that match TRBD1. Germline assignment: CDR1 LNHNV and CDR2 YYDKDF (reference sequence). V lost 1 base to trimming and J lost 3 bases; unmatched junction nucleotides: 9. This CDR3 spans 16 amino acids. The CDR3 loop reads CATSRVPEGQLYEQYF. In DNA form, the CDR3 reads TGTGCCACCAGCAGAGTGCCCGAGGGACAGCTCTACGAGCAGTACTTC.

This chain connects TRBV15 to TRBJ1-4; a weak D match, TRBD1 (6 bases). CDR1 is LNHNV, CDR2 YYDKDF, per germline (reference sequence). This CDR3 is 15 amino acids long. Trimming cost V 5 bases and J 2 bases, with 12 bases left between them. The CDR3 protein is CATSAHRATNEKLFF. The CDR3 nucleotides are TGTGCCACCAGCGCACACAGGGCGACTAATGAAAAACTGTTTTTT.

The CDR3 is CAGVQEGAGGTEAFF. The DNA for the CDR3 is TGTGCCGGTGTGCAGGAAGGGGCAGGGGGAACTGAAGCTTTCTTT. The chain has TRBV19 and TRBJ1-1; 7 bases map to TRBD1. The CDR3 sequence is 15 residues long. Trimming took 11 bases from V and 5 from J; bases not matched to a gene: 17. CDR1 and CDR2 (germline): LNHDA, SQIVND (reference sequence).